The clone carrying this T cell receptor beta chain was seen once. Its antigen is still unknown. The sort gate was single viable CD3+CD4+CD8-CD45RO+ cells for memory CD4+ T cells. After thawing, CD4+ T cells were positively selected. This entry comes from a study of memory CD4+ T cells and cytomegalovirus serostatus. Study context: Of the healthy Belgian adults, 9 or 10 were CMV seropositive and about two dozen seronegative. Study-wide results and caveats: CD4+ memory repertoires contained about two fifths of the roughly 150 reported CMV TCRbeta sequences.

The CDR3 covers 14 residues. Trimming shortened V by 5 bases and J by 5 bases, and 13 bases separated the two germline ends. Germline V CDR1 and CDR2: SGHTA, FQGTGA. Profiling relied on immunoSEQ multiplex PCR, and the TCRdb table lists in-frame clones only, not all of them. This sample has some 40,000 clones, with about 80% found just once. The rearrangement uses TRBV7-3 and TRBJ2-1; D gene uncertain. The sample comprised memory CD4+ T cells from blood. The sequence was collected from an adult in good health and CMV-seropositive. CDR3 loop: CASSLDRWHNEQFF. As DNA, the CDR3 is TGTGCCAGCAGCCTGGACCGCTGGCACAATGAGCAGTTCTTC.